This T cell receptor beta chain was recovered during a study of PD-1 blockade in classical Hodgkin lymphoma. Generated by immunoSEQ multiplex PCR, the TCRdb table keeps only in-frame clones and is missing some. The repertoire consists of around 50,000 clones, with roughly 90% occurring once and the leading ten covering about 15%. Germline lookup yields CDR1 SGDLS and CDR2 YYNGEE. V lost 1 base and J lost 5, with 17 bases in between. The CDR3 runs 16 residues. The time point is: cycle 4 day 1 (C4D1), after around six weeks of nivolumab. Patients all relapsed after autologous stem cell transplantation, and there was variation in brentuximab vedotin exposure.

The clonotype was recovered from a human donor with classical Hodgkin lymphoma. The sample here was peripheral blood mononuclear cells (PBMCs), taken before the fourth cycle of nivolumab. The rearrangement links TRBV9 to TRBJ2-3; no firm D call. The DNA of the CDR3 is TGTGCCAGCAGCGTATTTTCAGCGCACGGAAAAGATACGCAGTATTTT. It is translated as CASSVFSAHGKDTQYF.